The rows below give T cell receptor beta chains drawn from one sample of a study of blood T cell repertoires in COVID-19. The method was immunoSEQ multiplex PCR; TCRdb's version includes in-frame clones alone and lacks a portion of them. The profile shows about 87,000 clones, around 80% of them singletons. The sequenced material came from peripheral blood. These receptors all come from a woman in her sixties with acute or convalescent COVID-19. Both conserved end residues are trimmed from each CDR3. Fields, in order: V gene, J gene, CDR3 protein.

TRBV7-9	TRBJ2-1	ASSLEGVLGVNEQF
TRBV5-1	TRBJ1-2	ASSPGEQGSGYT
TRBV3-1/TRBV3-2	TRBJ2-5	ASSQEPSGGYQETQY
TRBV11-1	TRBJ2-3	ASSLGVSGTDTQY
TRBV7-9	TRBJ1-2	ASSDTGGKDYGYT
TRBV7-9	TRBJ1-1	ASSQTAGEAF
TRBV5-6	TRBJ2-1	ALGTFGTSHNEQF
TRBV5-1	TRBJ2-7	ASSSTGGPVYEQY
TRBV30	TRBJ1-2	ARPEGVYGYT
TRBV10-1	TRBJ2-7	ASSESSGAAYEQY
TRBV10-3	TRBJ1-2	AISGDRGLVNSLGYT
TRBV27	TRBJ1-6	ASRDLTGDNSPLH
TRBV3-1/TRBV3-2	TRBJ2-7	ASSPQGITSGYYEQY
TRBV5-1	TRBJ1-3	ASSSEGAARNTIY
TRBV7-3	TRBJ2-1	ASSSLAGFDEQF
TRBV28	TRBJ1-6	ASSYGGGMNSPLH
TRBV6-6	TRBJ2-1	ASSYPGGRGNEQF
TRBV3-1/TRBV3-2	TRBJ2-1	ASSRLAGGNNEQF
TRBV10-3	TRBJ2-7	AISYSPKGEPYEQY
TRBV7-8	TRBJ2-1	ASSLASWNEQF
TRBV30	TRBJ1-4	AWSSGTANEKLF
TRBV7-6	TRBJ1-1	ASSYPGSTEAF
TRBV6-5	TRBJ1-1	ASSFDRVRTEAF
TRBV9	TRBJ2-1	ASSVQGSSYNEQF
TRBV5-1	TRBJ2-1	ASSLAIRQGETLGLPTYNEQF
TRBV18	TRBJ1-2	ASSSGFGEGYT
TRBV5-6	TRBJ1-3	ASSYQVGGSGNTIY
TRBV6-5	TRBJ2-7	ASSYSPLAGYEQY
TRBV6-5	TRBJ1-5	ASRTGLSFQPQH
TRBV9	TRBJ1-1	ASSVEQGRRNTEAF
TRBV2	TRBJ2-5	ASSGQGGDEETQY